Presented here are 10 T cell receptor beta chains from one specimen sequenced in a study of regulatory T cells in long-lasting Graves disease. iRepertoire HTBI primers and Arm-PCR of CDR3 regions built TCR beta libraries. MiXCR, run by TCRdb on the multiplex PCR reads, gives a single entry per CDR3 protein. The data contain about 380,000 distinct CDR3 sequences, less than 20% of them singletons. The sample's time point: newly diagnosed GD, antithyroid drugs for less than 3 months. The TCR library was made from RNA that had been extracted from PBMCs in TRIzol. The starting material was peripheral blood mononuclear cells (PBMCs), obtained at new diagnosis, from a patient treated with antithyroid drugs. All receptors come from a female donor with Graves disease.

This clonotype showed up many times. The V call is TRBV12-3 or TRBV12-4, the J call TRBJ2-3; D is uncertain. CDR3 length: 12 residues. Trimming shortened V by 2 bases and J by 4 bases, and 4 bases separated the two germline ends. The CDR3 loop is CASSLYPDTQYF. The CDR3 DNA reads as TGTGCCAGCAGTTTATACCCAGATACGCAGTATTTT.

This clonotype was counted only a few times. The V gene is TRBV4-1, the J gene TRBJ1-2; TRBD1 might be the D (6 bases). V was trimmed by 1 base and J by 2 bases, leaving 14 bases between them. CDR3 length: 16 residues. Germline values: CDR1 MGHRA, CDR2 YSYEKL. This CDR3 reads CASSQVSGAGNYGYTF. The DNA of the CDR3 is TGCGCCAGCAGCCAAGTTTCAGGGGCAGGCAACTATGGCTACACCTTC.

The chain couples TRBV12-5 to TRBJ1-6, with D possibly TRBD1 on 6 matching bases. Germline V gene lookup returns CDR1 LGHNT and CDR2 FRNRAP. CDR3 length equals 16 residues. The V end was cut by 8 bases, the J end by 4 bases, with 18 bases between. The CDR3 DNA reads as TGTGCTAGTCCCGCACAAAGGACAGCGTATAATTCACCCCTCCACTTT. It codes for CASPAQRTAYNSPLHF.

This clonotype turned up a few times. This chain joins TRBV11-3 and TRBJ2-3; 8 positions match TRBD2. The germline gives CDR1 SGHNT, CDR2 YENEEA. After removal of 11 bases from V and 3 bases from J, the junction contained 13 bases not matched to a gene. This CDR3 contains 15 residues. The DNA of the CDR3 is TGTGCCTGGAGTGTAGGGGCGGGAGGTACAGATACGCAGTATTTT. This translates into CAWSVGAGGTDTQYF.

This clonotype was observed a handful of times. This may be a read error, as it is one base from a much larger clone. This is likely a read error, given that the CDR3 carries no conserved phenylalanine or tryptophan at its end. The genes are TRBV24-1 and TRBJ1-1, with TRBD1 identical over 8 bases. This CDR3 contains 16 residues. Germline V CDR1 and CDR2: KGHDR, SFDVKD. Trimming cost V 3 bases and J 5 bases; bases outside gene matches: 10. As DNA, the CDR3 is TGTGCCACCAGTGATCATACTGGACAGGGAAGGACTGAAGCTTTCCTT. It specifies CATSDHTGQGRTEAFL.

This clonotype was found a few times. V usage is TRBV10-2 and J usage is TRBJ2-7, with D possibly being TRBD1 or TRBD2 (5 bases each). The CDR3 contains 14 residues. CDR1 is WSHSY and CDR2 is SAAADI in the germline V gene. V lost 6 bases, J lost 2 bases, and 14 bases lay in between. CDR3 residues: CASRTGPGPYEQYF. The CDR3 region has the DNA TGCGCCAGCAGAACGGGGCCAGGACCCTACGAGCAGTACTTC.

The table lists this clonotype with many counts. The chain employs TRBV2 and TRBJ1-1; a weak D match, TRBD1 (5 bases). V lost 6 bases and J lost 6, with 23 bases in between. The CDR3 loop spans 16 amino acids. Germline V gives CDR1 SNHLY, CDR2 FYNNEI. Here the CDR3 reads CASRGPGRPLRAEAFF. The CDR3 bases are TGTGCCAGCAGGGGACCGGGACGGCCTTTGAGGGCTGAAGCTTTCTTT.

V usage is TRBV30 and J usage is TRBJ2-7; possibly TRBD2 for D (6 bases). Germline assignment: CDR1 GTSNPN and CDR2 SVGIG (reference sequence). The CDR3 contains 14 residues. Deletions cut 3 bases from V and 1 base from J, with 13 bases between. CDR3 coding DNA: TGTGCCTGGAGGTTTGGCGGGGTTTCCTACGAGCAGTACTTC. Its protein product is CAWRFGGVSYEQYF.

This clonotype showed up many times. This rearrangement joins TRBV5-1 to TRBJ2-3; TRBD2 matches at 7 bases. The CDR3 loop spans 15 amino acids. Germline V gene data show CDR1 as SGHRS and CDR2 as YFSETQ. J was trimmed by 1 base and V by 4 bases; bases with no gene match: 6. CDR3 sequence (DNA): TGCGCCAGCAGCCCCCGTCGGGGGGGCACAGATACGCAGTATTTT. Its protein is CASSPRRGGTDTQYF.

The J gene is TRBJ1-6, the V gene TRBV18; D possibly corresponds to TRBD1 (5 bases). The CDR3 consists of 14 residues. Per the germline V gene, CDR1 is KGHSH and CDR2 is LQKENI. Trimming cost V 1 base and J 13 bases, with 14 bases left between them. CDR3: CASSPRRGMDPLHF. CDR3 coding DNA: TGTGCCAGCTCACCACGGCGGGGCATGGACCCCCTCCACTTT.